These 5 T cell receptor beta chains came from one sample sequenced in a study of regulatory T cells in long-lasting Graves disease. This sample's time point: persistent/refractory GD, antithyroid drugs over 5 years with positive TRAb. There was RNA extracted from PBMCs, and the TCR library was made from it. HTBI primers from iRepertoire and Arm-PCR of CDR3 regions yielded the TCR beta libraries. TCRdb re-called the multiplex PCR reads with MiXCR, one entry per CDR3 protein. The table shows about 340,000 distinct CDR3 sequences, with about 19% occurring only once. The sequencing here drew on peripheral blood mononuclear cells (PBMCs), taken when the disease was refractory, from a patient treated with antithyroid drugs. These receptors all come from a female donor with Graves disease.

A few counts support this clonotype. This sequence joins TRBV11-2 and TRBJ1-1; D is unresolved. V gave up 0 bases and J gave up 0 bases, with 8 bases separating them. The CDR3 is 15 amino acids. Looked up from germline, CDR1 is SGHAT and CDR2 is FQNNGV. The CDR3 coding sequence is TGTGCCAGCAGCTTAGACCCGAGCATGAACACTGAAGCTTTCTTT. It specifies CASSLDPSMNTEAFF.

This clonotype came up many times. V gene TRBV24-1 combines with J gene TRBJ1-2; 10 positions agree with TRBD1. This CDR3 is built from 13 residues. Germline-derived CDR1 and CDR2 are KGHDR and SFDVKD. Trimming took 9 bases from V and 6 from J; bases not matched to a gene: 6. The CDR3 is CATADRGWDGYTF. CDR3 DNA sequence: TGTGCCACCGCGGACAGGGGGTGGGATGGCTACACCTTC.

This clonotype turned up a few times. V gene TRBV10-2 combines with J gene TRBJ1-2; D is ambiguous. Per germline, CDR1 WSHSY and CDR2 SAAADI. The CDR3 loop spans 15 amino acids. Trimming stripped 2 bases from V and 4 bases from J, with 14 bases between. The CDR3, as DNA: TGCGCCAGCAGTGAGCCCTCGACGGGTTTCTATGGCTACACCTTC. Translated: CASSEPSTGFYGYTF.

This clonotype was observed many times. In DNA, the CDR3 is TGTGCCTGGACCTCCGACGGATCCTTCTATGGCTACACCTTC. Translating gives CAWTSDGSFYGYTF. The chain combines TRBV30 with TRBJ1-2; D is unclear. There are 14 residues in the CDR3. Germline CDR1 is GTSNPN and CDR2 is SVGIG (reference sequence). V shed 4 bases and J shed 4 bases, with 16 bases lying between them.

The CDR3 sequence: CASSRTGGYHQSLSGNTIYF. The CDR3, as DNA: TGTGCCAGCAGCCGAACAGGGGGCTATCACCAGAGTCTCTCTGGAAACACCATATATTTT. J is TRBJ1-3 and V is TRBV7-2; TRBD1 aligns across 9 bases. J lost 0 bases, V lost 5 bases, and 17 bases had no gene match. Germline CDR1 is SGHTA and CDR2 is FQGNSA. CDR3 length: 20 residues.